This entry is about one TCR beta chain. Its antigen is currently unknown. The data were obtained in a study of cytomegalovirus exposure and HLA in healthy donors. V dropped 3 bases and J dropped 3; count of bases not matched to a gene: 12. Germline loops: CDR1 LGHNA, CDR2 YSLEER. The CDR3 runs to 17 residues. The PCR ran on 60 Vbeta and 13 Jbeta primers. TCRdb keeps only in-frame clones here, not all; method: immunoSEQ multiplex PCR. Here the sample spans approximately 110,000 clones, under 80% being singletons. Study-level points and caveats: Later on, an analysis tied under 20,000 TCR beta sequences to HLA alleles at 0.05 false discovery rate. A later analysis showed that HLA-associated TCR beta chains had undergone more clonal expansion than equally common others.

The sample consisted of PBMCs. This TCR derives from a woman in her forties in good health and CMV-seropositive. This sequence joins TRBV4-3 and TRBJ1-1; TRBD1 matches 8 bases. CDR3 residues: CASSQGPGQGMDTEAFF. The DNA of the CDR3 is TGCGCCAGCAGCCAGGGCCCTGGACAGGGTATGGACACTGAAGCTTTCTTT.